Below, 13 T cell receptor beta chains from the same sample are listed, as sequenced in a study of Ad26.COV2.S vaccination and SARS-CoV-2 variants. TCRdb keeps only in-frame clones here, not all; method: immunoSEQ multiplex PCR. This sample carries about 680,000 clones, around 90% of them seen once, and the ten largest clones take approximately 1.5%. Specified treatment: roughly 19 received Ad26.COV2.S at low or high dose, single or two shots; 5 received placebo; per-sample allocation not given. All samples were drawn on day 63, counting from the first vaccine or placebo injection. This specimen was peripheral blood, taken in a trial of Ad26.COV2.S vaccine versus placebo. These receptors all come from a person between 18 and 59 years old who received the Ad26.COV2.S COVID-19 vaccine or a placebo.

The chain employs TRBV30 and TRBJ1-2; D ambiguous. Germline CDR1 is GTSNPN and CDR2 is SVGIG (reference sequence). The CDR3 has 12 amino acids. V shed 3 bases and J shed 3 bases, with 8 bases lying between them. The CDR3 sequence is CAWSERDYGYTF. In DNA form, the CDR3 reads TGTGCCTGGAGCGAACGGGACTATGGCTACACCTTC.

Concerning this clone: This same CDR3 is encoded by further DNA sequences in the sample. The rearrangement links TRBV18 to TRBJ1-2, with D tentatively TRBD1 (6 bases). Per the germline V gene, CDR1 is KGHSH and CDR2 is LQKENI. With 3 bases removed from V and 6 bases from J, the gap between germline ends came to 8 bases. The CDR3 totals 12 residues. CDR3: CASSPTGHGYTF. Here the CDR3 DNA reads TGTGCCAGCTCACCCACAGGGCATGGCTACACCTTC.

The chain has TRBV7-2 and TRBJ1-3, with 8 bases fitting TRBD1. V trimming: 5 bases; J trimming: 4 bases; junction bases outside the gene matches: 7. CDR1 and CDR2 (germline): SGHTA, FQGNSA. This CDR3 spans 15 amino acids. The CDR3 nucleotides are TGTGCCAGCAGCATCCGCCGGGACAGGGGAAACACCATATATTTT. This encodes CASSIRRDRGNTIYF.

The chain carries TRBV5-1 and TRBJ2-2; 9 bases fit TRBD2. Germline V gene data show CDR1 as SGHRS and CDR2 as YFSETQ. The CDR3 is 19 residues long. V shed 2 bases and J 1 base; nucleotides not matched to a gene: 12. CDR3 DNA: TGCGCCAGCAGCTTCGGTAGGACTAGCGCCCTTCTGAACACCGGGGAGCTGTTTTTT. Its protein is CASSFGRTSALLNTGELFF.

V is TRBV5-1 and J is TRBJ1-6; maybe TRBD1 (6 bases). Germline CDR1 reads SGHRS; CDR2 reads YFSETQ. The V gene lost 2 bases and the J gene lost 7 bases, with 13 bases spanning the gap. CDR3 length: 15 amino acids. DNA for the CDR3: TGCGCCAGCAGCTTACCCGGGACACAGAATTCACCCCTCCACTTT. It encodes CASSLPGTQNSPLHF.

The CDR3 spells CASTSGTGNTGELFF. CDR3 coding DNA: TGTGCCAGCACCTCCGGGACAGGGAACACCGGGGAGCTGTTTTTT. V usage is TRBV5-8 and J usage is TRBJ2-2; TRBD1 matches 8 bases. J was trimmed by 1 base and V by 6 bases; bases with no gene match: 5. This CDR3 is 15 amino acids long. Germline V gives CDR1 SGHTS, CDR2 YDEGEE.

V and J are TRBV20-1 and TRBJ2-1; 11 bases line up with TRBD2. The CDR3 extends over 15 amino acids. Trimming took 3 bases from V and 5 from J; bases not matched to a gene: 6. Germline CDR1 reads DFQATT; CDR2 reads SNEGSKA (reference sequence). The chain's CDR3 is CSASRGTSGNNEQFF. The CDR3, as DNA: TGCAGTGCTAGTCGGGGGACTAGCGGAAACAATGAGCAGTTCTTC.

V usage is TRBV29-1 and J usage is TRBJ1-5; D call uncertain. The germline gives CDR1 SQVTM, CDR2 ANQGSEA. With 4 bases removed from V and 3 bases from J, the gap between germline ends came to 10 bases. CDR3 length equals 13 residues. The CDR3 bases are TGCAGCGTTGGGACGGGATTCAATCAGCCCCAGCATTTT. Residues: CSVGTGFNQPQHF.

This clone appeared once. V is TRBV18 and J is TRBJ2-7; 8 nucleotides match TRBD1. The CDR3 is 15 amino acids. Germline assignment: CDR1 KGHSH and CDR2 LQKENI. Unmatched junction bases numbered 9, after V lost 6 bases and J lost 2 bases. This CDR3 is CASSIPGQGTYEQYF. The CDR3 coding sequence is TGTGCCAGCTCCATACCTGGACAGGGCACCTACGAGCAGTACTTC. Full variable domain (remainder filled in from reference TRBV18 and TRBJ2-7): NAGVMQNPRHLVRRRGQEARLRCSPMKGHSHVYWYRQLPEEGLKFMVYLQKENIIDESGMPKERFSAEFPKEGPSILRIQQVVRGDSAAYFCASSIPGQGTYEQYFGPGTRLTVT.

This clone came up once. This sequence joins TRBV3-1 (or the pseudogene TRBV3-2) and TRBJ1-4, with D maybe TRBD1 (6 bases). From germline, CDR1 is LGHDT and CDR2 YNNKEL (reference sequence). The CDR3 has 17 residues. Trimming stripped 0 bases from V and 1 base from J, with 12 bases between. Here the CDR3 DNA reads TGTGCCAGCAGCCAAGATAGGATAGGGGGAACTAATGAAAAACTGTTTTTT. Residues: CASSQDRIGGTNEKLFF.

V and J are TRBV24-1 and TRBJ1-2; no clear D gene. CDR1 and CDR2 from the germline V gene are KGHDR and SFDVKD. The V end was cut by 3 bases, the J end by 6 bases, with 10 bases between. There are 13 residues in the CDR3. The CDR3 is CATSDPPHHGYTF. CDR3 DNA: TGTGCCACCAGTGATCCCCCTCACCATGGCTACACCTTC.

The chain has TRBV7-2 and TRBJ2-3; no clear D gene. The CDR3 totals 15 residues. Trimming took 1 base from V and 1 from J, leaving 9 bases between them. CDR1 SGHTA and CDR2 FQGNSA come from the germline V gene. The CDR3 bases are TGTGCCAGCAGCTTAGATAGGGAAGGCACAGATACGCAGTATTTT. It encodes CASSLDREGTDTQYF.

The table lists this clone with a few counts. This sequence joins TRBV5-1 and TRBJ2-2, with D unresolved. CDR1 SGHRS and CDR2 YFSETQ come from the germline V gene. CDR3 length equals 19 residues. With 4 bases removed from V and 5 bases from J, the gap between germline ends came to 27 bases. CDR3 nucleotide sequence: TGCGCCAGCAGCCACGGTGGCTCTTCGGGTCCGTTCGGTACCGGGGAGCTGTTTTTT. Its translation: CASSHGGSSGPFGTGELFF.